Listed here are 25 T cell receptor beta chains from one sample, sequenced in a study of blood T cells in healthy people across ages. Then a second PCR, running about 7 to 11 cycles, was carried out with a sample-barcoded 5' primer and a J-beta primer mix. TCRdb reprocessed the 5' RACE reads with MiXCR, giving one entry per CDR3 protein. The sample has a few hundred thousand distinct CDR3 sequences, roughly a quarter seen once; the top ten hold approximately 3.5%. The data were also submitted as part of a second study, on T cells of mothers and their children.

The sample consisted of blood. The receptor source for this set is a boy aged 2 to 10 in good health.

The count of this clonotype is one. J is TRBJ2-1 and V is TRBV6-2 or TRBV6-3, with D maybe TRBD2 (6 bases). The length of the CDR3 is 12 residues. The germline V gene has CDR1 MNHEY and CDR2 SVGEGT. Deletions cut 5 bases from V and 7 bases from J, with 9 bases between. CDR3 sequence: CASSRDWNEQFF. The CDR3 bases are TGTGCCAGCAGTCGGGACTGGAATGAGCAGTTCTTC.

V gene TRBV29-1 combines with J gene TRBJ2-2; 7 positions match TRBD1. With V trimmed by 6 bases and J by 4 bases, 2 bases remained unmatched. The CDR3 totals 12 residues. The germline V gene encodes CDR1 SQVTM and CDR2 ANQGSEA. CDR3 DNA: TGCAGCGTCCAGGGGGTCACCGGGGAGCTGTTTTTT. Its protein is CSVQGVTGELFF.

This clonotype was observed a few times. This chain links TRBV10-2 with TRBJ2-1, with 8 positions matching TRBD2. The V segment lost 5 bases and the J segment 3 bases; nucleotides outside the gene matches: 9. CDR1 is WSHSY, CDR2 SAAADI, per germline. The CDR3 length is 16 residues. CDR3 amino acids: CASSNDYAGGYNEQFF. The CDR3 DNA is TGCGCCAGCAGTAACGATTACGCGGGAGGCTACAATGAGCAGTTCTTC.

This clonotype was detected many times. The chain employs TRBV29-1 and TRBJ2-4; D is unclear. Germline assignment: CDR1 SQVTM and CDR2 ANQGSEA. The CDR3 runs 13 residues. V lost 5 bases and J lost 3, with 11 bases in between. CDR3 sequence reads: CSVSRVGKNIQYF. The DNA of the CDR3 is TGCAGCGTTTCAAGGGTTGGCAAAAACATTCAGTACTTC.

The V call is TRBV11-2, the J call TRBJ1-1; D is unresolved. The CDR3 spans 13 residues. V lost 0 bases and J lost 9, with 11 bases in between. Germline V gives CDR1 SGHAT, CDR2 FQNNGV. The CDR3 region is CASSLDPVSKAFF. CDR3 sequence (DNA): TGTGCCAGCAGCTTAGATCCGGTCAGTAAAGCTTTCTTT. Variable domain in full (rest from reference TRBV11-2 and TRBJ1-1): EAGVAQSPRYKIIEKRQSVAFWCNPISGHATLYWYQQILGQGPKLLIQFQNNGVVDDSQLPKDRFSAERLKGVDSTLKIQPAKLEDSAVYLCASSLDPVSKAFFGQGTRLTVV.

V usage is TRBV9 and J usage is TRBJ2-3; 10 bases match TRBD2. Trimming cost V 2 bases and J 5 bases; bases outside gene matches: 11. Germline values: CDR1 SGDLS, CDR2 YYNGEE. The CDR3 has 17 amino acids. CDR3 residues: CASSVGASGSFGDTQYF. CDR3 nucleotide sequence: TGTGCCAGCAGCGTTGGCGCTAGCGGGAGCTTTGGAGATACGCAGTATTTT.

A few counts support this clonotype. The chain carries TRBV29-1 and TRBJ2-5; maybe TRBD2 (6 bases). CDR3 length: 14 amino acids. Between the trimmed V and J ends, which lost 7 bases and 2 bases, there was a span of 17 bases. CDR1 and CDR2 (germline): SQVTM, ANQGSEA. This chain's CDR3 is CSAAAPGTQETQYF. The CDR3 region has the DNA TGCAGCGCCGCCGCCCCAGGGACTCAAGAGACCCAGTACTTC.

This clonotype was picked up a small number of times. The rearrangement links TRBV5-1 to TRBJ1-1; TRBD1 agrees at 7 bases. The CDR3 sequence is 15 residues long. J lost 0 bases, V lost 3 bases, and 5 bases had no gene match. Germline V lookup: CDR1 SGHRS, CDR2 YFSETQ. The CDR3 spells CASSSTGTVNTEAFF. The CDR3 DNA is TGCGCCAGCAGCTCGACCGGGACAGTGAACACTGAAGCTTTCTTT.

This sequence joins TRBV29-1 and TRBJ1-4, with D possibly matching TRBD1 (5 bases). Looked up from germline, CDR1 is SQVTM and CDR2 is ANQGSEA. The CDR3 is 13 amino acids. V was trimmed by 5 bases and J by 1 base, leaving 8 bases between them. The CDR3 spells CSVTGGTNEKLFF. The CDR3, as DNA: TGCAGCGTTACGGGGGGAACTAATGAAAAACTGTTTTTT.

This clonotype was seen more than once but under ten times. The V gene is TRBV20-1, the J gene TRBJ2-7; D gene uncertain. The length of the CDR3 is 11 residues. The V end lost 5 bases, the J end lost 7 bases, and 12 bases lay between the germline ends. From germline, CDR1 is DFQATT and CDR2 SNEGSKA (reference sequence). CDR3 in DNA: TGCAGTGCTCTGGACCCCCCAGAGCAGTACTTC. It translates to CSALDPPEQYF.

This clonotype turned up a few times. This rearrangement joins TRBV6-5 to TRBJ1-4; D gene unclear. From germline, CDR1 is MNHEY and CDR2 SVGAGI. This CDR3 spans 11 amino acids. The V end was cut by 6 bases, the J end by 6 bases, with 5 bases between. The CDR3 sequence: CASRRDEKLFF. The DNA of the CDR3 is TGTGCCAGCAGGCGAGATGAAAAACTGTTTTTT.

This chain connects TRBV27 to TRBJ1-4; no definite D call. V lost 2 bases and J 4 bases, leaving 11 bases between the germline ends. Germline lookup yields CDR1 MNHEY and CDR2 SMNVEV (reference sequence). This CDR3 is built from 15 residues. CDR3 residues: CASSLKGRHNEKLFF. In nucleotides, the CDR3 is TGTGCCAGCAGTTTAAAAGGAAGACATAATGAAAAACTGTTTTTT.

The chain carries TRBV5-1 and TRBJ2-5; maybe TRBD2 (6 bases). There are 16 residues in the CDR3. Germline CDR1 and CDR2: SGHRS and YFSETQ. The germline V and J ends were trimmed by 1 base and 2 bases, with 15 bases remaining between them. The CDR3: CASSLKPGERQETQYF. The CDR3, as DNA: TGCGCCAGCAGCTTGAAGCCGGGGGAACGGCAAGAGACCCAGTACTTC.

In its sample, this clonotype was seen many times. This chain joins TRBV7-9 and TRBJ2-7, with D possibly being TRBD1 or TRBD2 (5 bases each). The CDR3 totals 13 residues. Per germline, CDR1 SEHNR and CDR2 FQNEAQ (reference sequence). Trimming took 1 base from V and 4 from J, leaving 8 bases between them. For the CDR3, the DNA is TGTGCCAGCAGCTTAGACAGGAGGTACGAGCAGTACTTC. This gives the protein CASSLDRRYEQYF.

The chain is built from TRBV27 and TRBJ1-6; D gene uncertain. CDR1 MNHEY and CDR2 SMNVEV come from the germline V gene (reference sequence). V was trimmed by 1 base and J by 9 bases, leaving 10 bases between them. This CDR3 spans 14 amino acids. CDR3 bases: TGTGCCAGCAGTTTATTTTTCAAGGTTTCACCCCTCCACTTT. It codes for CASSLFFKVSPLHF.

This chain links TRBV6-6 with TRBJ2-7, with 10 bases fitting TRBD1. CDR3 size: 15 residues. Germline lookup yields CDR1 MNHNY and CDR2 SVGAGI (reference sequence). V shed 4 bases and J 7 bases; nucleotides not matched to a gene: 10. The CDR3 reads CASSLRTGGGGEQYF. CDR3 sequence (DNA): TGTGCCAGCAGTTTACGGACAGGGGGGGGAGGGGAGCAGTACTTC.

The chain joins TRBV5-5 to TRBJ2-1, with D unresolved. CDR1 and CDR2 from the germline V gene are SGHKS and YYEKEE (reference sequence). The CDR3 has 14 residues. V was cut by 4 bases and J by 6 bases, with 14 bases left in between. Here the CDR3 reads CASSPYRESNEQFF. The CDR3 nucleotides read TGTGCCAGCAGCCCGTATCGAGAGAGCAATGAGCAGTTCTTC.

The chain employs TRBV19 and TRBJ1-1, with D perhaps TRBD1 (5 bases). This CDR3 spans 11 amino acids. V was trimmed by 9 bases and J by 3 bases, leaving 8 bases between them. Per germline, CDR1 LNHDA and CDR2 SQIVND (reference sequence). CDR3 in amino acids: CASRVDTEAFF. The CDR3 DNA reads as TGTGCCAGCAGGGTGGACACTGAAGCTTTCTTT.

This clonotype turned up a few times. This chain uses TRBV7-2 with TRBJ1-5, with D unclear. This CDR3 comprises 15 residues. V shed 2 bases and J shed 9 bases, with 17 bases lying between them. CDR1 SGHTA and CDR2 FQGNSA come from the germline V gene. As DNA, the CDR3 is TGTGCCAGCAGCTTATATCCGACTGGCACCTGGCCCCAGCATTTT. The encoded protein is CASSLYPTGTWPQHF.

The chain carries TRBV7-2 and TRBJ2-7; 9 bases fit TRBD1. Per germline, CDR1 SGHTA and CDR2 FQGNSA. CDR3 length: 17 amino acids. With V trimmed by 5 bases and J by 5 bases, 16 bases remained unmatched. CDR3 amino acids: CASSQQAPGQGAHEQYF. The CDR3 DNA reads as TGTGCCAGCAGCCAGCAGGCTCCGGGACAGGGCGCCCACGAGCAGTACTTC.

J is TRBJ1-1 and V is TRBV2, with a tentative D call TRBD1 (6 bases). CDR3 length: 14 residues. Germline CDR1 SNHLY, CDR2 FYNNEI. V was cut by 6 bases and J by 6 bases, with 17 bases left in between. In nucleotides, the CDR3 is TGTGCCAGCAGGACTACAGGGAATTTTGCTGAAGCTTTCTTT. It yields the protein CASRTTGNFAEAFF.

The J gene is TRBJ2-7, the V gene TRBV6-5; TRBD2 matches 11 bases. The germline V gene encodes CDR1 MNHEY and CDR2 SVGAGI. The V and J ends lost 0 bases and 4 bases, in that order; junction bases with no gene match: 8. This CDR3 region has 17 residues. The DNA of the CDR3 is TGTGCCAGCAGTTACTCCCGAAGGGCTAGCGGGGGGTACGAGCAGTACTTC. It codes for CASSYSRRASGGYEQYF.

J is TRBJ2-5 and V is TRBV6-2 or TRBV6-3, with 10 bases lining up with TRBD2. The DNA end lines up better with TRBJ2-7; the J call may be wrong. The CDR3 loop spans 16 amino acids. Germline values: CDR1 MNHEY, CDR2 SVGEGT. As DNA, the CDR3 is TGTGCCAGCAGTGCTCTAGCGGGAGAGGAGACCTACGAGCAGTACTTC. The encoded protein is CASSALAGEETYEQYF.

The table lists this clonotype with a few counts. The J gene is TRBJ2-2, the V gene TRBV4-2; 8 nucleotides align to TRBD1. V was pared by 4 bases and J by 5 bases, with 12 bases of the junction left unmatched. The CDR3 loop spans 17 amino acids. Germline-derived CDR1 and CDR2 are LGHNA and YNFKEQ. CDR3 amino acids: CASSPGAGQGNTGELFF. The CDR3 nucleotides read TGTGCCAGCAGCCCGGGAGCCGGACAGGGTAATACCGGGGAGCTGTTTTTT.

This rearrangement joins TRBV7-9 to TRBJ1-4, with 8 bases identical to TRBD1. The CDR3 loop spans 15 amino acids. Germline V gives CDR1 SEHNR, CDR2 FQNEAQ (reference sequence). V trimming: 5 bases; J trimming: 7 bases; junction bases outside the gene matches: 9. The CDR3 spells CASSASGTGAEKLFF. Here the CDR3 DNA reads TGTGCCAGCAGCGCCTCCGGGACAGGTGCTGAAAAACTGTTTTTT. Looking up the rest from reference TRBV7-9 and TRBJ1-4 gives the full variable domain: DTGVSQNPRHKITKRGQNVTFRCDPISEHNRLYWYRQTLGQGPEFLTYFQNEAQLEKSRLLSDRFSAERPKGSFSTLEIQRTEQGDSAMYLCASSASGTGAEKLFFGSGTQLSVL.